This is a list of T cell receptor beta chains from one sample in a study of cytomegalovirus exposure and HLA in healthy donors. TCRdb keeps only in-frame clones here, not all; method: immunoSEQ multiplex PCR. The sample totals about 140,000 clones; its top ten clones hold 2.7%. Material for sequencing was PBMCs. These receptors were collected from a man aged 40-50 years in good health and CMV-seronegative. Both conserved end residues are part of each CDR3. The order of the fields is D gene, V gene, J gene, CDR3 protein, CDR3 DNA. D genes are given only for firm matches.

D gene: TRBD2
V gene: TRBV5-1
J gene: TRBJ2-5
CDR3 protein: CASSYASGGETQYF
CDR3 DNA: TGCGCCAGCAGCTACGCATCGGGAGGAGAGACCCAGTACTTC

D gene: TRBD1
V gene: TRBV25-1
J gene: TRBJ1-1
CDR3 protein: CASTLTGGTEAFF
CDR3 DNA: TGTGCCAGCACTTTGACAGGGGGCACTGAAGCTTTCTTT

D gene: -
V gene: TRBV6-5
J gene: TRBJ1-1
CDR3 protein: CASSYSGGAGEAFF
CDR3 DNA: TGTGCCAGCAGTTACTCGGGGGGAGCGGGTGAAGCTTTCTTT

D gene: TRBD1
V gene: TRBV7-6
J gene: TRBJ1-5
CDR3 protein: CASSLDRGSSQPQHF
CDR3 DNA: TGTGCCAGCAGCTTAGACAGGGGTTCGTCTCAGCCCCAGCATTTT

D gene: -
V gene: TRBV10-3
J gene: TRBJ1-2
CDR3 protein: CAIGAEANYGYTF
CDR3 DNA: TGTGCCATCGGGGCAGAAGCTAACTATGGCTACACCTTC

D gene: -
V gene: TRBV21-1
J gene: TRBJ1-2
CDR3 protein: CASSKALGAGYTF
CDR3 DNA: TGTGCCAGCAGCAAAGCGCTTGGGGCCGGCTACACCTTC

D gene: TRBD1
V gene: TRBV7-9
J gene: TRBJ2-4
CDR3 protein: CASSRLTGDVSKNIQYF
CDR3 DNA: TGTGCCAGCAGCCGACTGACAGGGGACGTATCCAAAAACATTCAGTACTTC

D gene: -
V gene: TRBV2
J gene: TRBJ1-2
CDR3 protein: CASRNTGANYGYTF
CDR3 DNA: TGTGCCAGCAGAAACACCGGAGCTAACTATGGCTACACCTTC

D gene: -
V gene: TRBV7-9
J gene: TRBJ1-1
CDR3 protein: CASSLGGENTEAFF
CDR3 DNA: TGTGCCAGCAGCTTAGGGGGCGAGAACACTGAAGCTTTCTTT

D gene: -
V gene: TRBV6-5
J gene: TRBJ1-1
CDR3 protein: CASSYGRNTEAFF
CDR3 DNA: TGTGCCAGCAGTTACGGGAGGAACACTGAAGCTTTCTTT

D gene: -
V gene: TRBV18
J gene: TRBJ1-5
CDR3 protein: CASSPPSQGSNQPQHF
CDR3 DNA: TGTGCCAGCTCACCACCGTCGCAGGGAAGCAATCAGCCCCAGCATTTT

D gene: -
V gene: TRBV4-1
J gene: TRBJ2-5
CDR3 protein: CASSRGMQETQYF
CDR3 DNA: TGCGCCAGCAGCCGGGGCATGCAAGAGACCCAGTACTTC

D gene: -
V gene: TRBV7-9
J gene: TRBJ1-5
CDR3 protein: CASSLALAGDQPQHF
CDR3 DNA: TGTGCCAGCAGCTTAGCGCTGGCAGGGGATCAGCCCCAGCATTTT

D gene: -
V gene: TRBV7-2
J gene: TRBJ1-5
CDR3 protein: CASSPTGYQPQHF
CDR3 DNA: TGTGCCAGCAGCCCAACAGGGTATCAGCCCCAGCATTTT

D gene: -
V gene: TRBV7-9
J gene: TRBJ2-2
CDR3 protein: CASRYWGGKNTGELFF
CDR3 DNA: TGTGCCAGCAGGTACTGGGGGGGCAAGAACACCGGGGAGCTGTTTTTT

D gene: -
V gene: TRBV28
J gene: TRBJ1-2
CDR3 protein: CASSLTNDITNYGYTF
CDR3 DNA: TGTGCCAGCAGTTTAACAAACGATATTACTAACTATGGCTACACCTTC

D gene: TRBD2
V gene: TRBV29-1
J gene: TRBJ2-1
CDR3 protein: CSVGGGLAAYNEQFF
CDR3 DNA: TGCAGCGTTGGGGGGGGACTAGCGGCCTACAATGAGCAGTTCTTC

D gene: -
V gene: TRBV2
J gene: TRBJ2-5
CDR3 protein: CASSDRQGGETQYF
CDR3 DNA: TGTGCCAGCAGTGATAGGCAGGGAGGAGAGACCCAGTACTTC

D gene: -
V gene: TRBV7-2
J gene: TRBJ2-3
CDR3 protein: CASSIGSRYITSTDTQYF
CDR3 DNA: TGTGCCAGCAGCATCGGGTCCAGATATATCACTAGCACAGATACGCAGTATTTT

D gene: -
V gene: TRBV5-1
J gene: TRBJ1-1
CDR3 protein: CASTVGGTVNTEAFF
CDR3 DNA: TGCGCCAGCACCGTCGGGGGGACCGTGAACACTGAAGCTTTCTTT

D gene: -
V gene: TRBV2
J gene: TRBJ1-4
CDR3 protein: CASSGAGAEKLFF
CDR3 DNA: TGTGCCAGCAGTGGGGCAGGGGCTGAAAAACTGTTTTTT

D gene: -
V gene: TRBV5-1
J gene: TRBJ2-3
CDR3 protein: CASSQDSRTDTQYF
CDR3 DNA: TGCGCCAGCAGCCAAGACTCCCGCACAGATACGCAGTATTTT

D gene: -
V gene: TRBV7-9
J gene: TRBJ2-1
CDR3 protein: CASSLDRALLSNEQFF
CDR3 DNA: TGTGCCAGCAGCTTAGACAGGGCACTACTATCCAATGAGCAGTTCTTC

D gene: TRBD1
V gene: TRBV7-3
J gene: TRBJ2-5
CDR3 protein: CASSFDRGETQYF
CDR3 DNA: TGTGCCAGCAGCTTTGACAGGGGAGAGACCCAGTACTTC

D gene: TRBD1
V gene: TRBV6-4
J gene: TRBJ2-1
CDR3 protein: CASSEQGANNEQFF
CDR3 DNA: TGTGCCAGCAGTGAACAGGGGGCTAACAATGAGCAGTTCTTC

D gene: TRBD1
V gene: TRBV5-6
J gene: TRBJ2-5
CDR3 protein: CASRQGVETQYF
CDR3 DNA: TGTGCCAGCAGGCAGGGGGTAGAGACCCAGTACTTC

D gene: TRBD2
V gene: TRBV29-1
J gene: TRBJ2-3
CDR3 protein: CSVVAGPGTQYF
CDR3 DNA: TGCAGCGTTGTAGCGGGGCCGGGTACGCAGTATTTT

D gene: -
V gene: TRBV7-9
J gene: TRBJ2-7
CDR3 protein: CASSPRVRDSYEQYF
CDR3 DNA: TGTGCCAGCAGCCCCCGAGTGAGAGACTCCTACGAGCAGTACTTC

D gene: -
V gene: TRBV7-6
J gene: TRBJ1-2
CDR3 protein: CASSFQGGYGYTF
CDR3 DNA: TGTGCCAGCAGCTTTCAGGGAGGCTATGGCTACACCTTC

D gene: TRBD2
V gene: TRBV7-9
J gene: TRBJ2-3
CDR3 protein: CASSPRWEAGQSDTQYF
CDR3 DNA: TGTGCCAGCAGCCCCCGTTGGGAAGCGGGGCAGTCAGATACGCAGTATTTT

D gene: TRBD1
V gene: TRBV4-3
J gene: TRBJ2-1
CDR3 protein: CASSQEGAGQGVLKQFF
CDR3 DNA: TGCGCCAGCAGCCAAGAGGGGGCCGGACAGGGGGTTCTTAAGCAGTTCTTC

D gene: -
V gene: TRBV19
J gene: TRBJ1-5
CDR3 protein: CASSIPQFNQPQHF
CDR3 DNA: TGTGCCAGTAGTATTCCCCAGTTCAATCAGCCCCAGCATTTT

D gene: TRBD1
V gene: TRBV5-4
J gene: TRBJ1-4
CDR3 protein: CASSYRGHEKLFF
CDR3 DNA: TGTGCCAGCAGCTACAGGGGGCATGAAAAACTGTTTTTT

D gene: TRBD2
V gene: TRBV6-1
J gene: TRBJ2-3
CDR3 protein: CASGFLRGGTDTQYF
CDR3 DNA: TGTGCCAGCGGGTTTTTGCGGGGGGGCACAGATACGCAGTATTTT

D gene: -
V gene: TRBV28
J gene: TRBJ1-2
CDR3 protein: CASSLGQFNYGYTF
CDR3 DNA: TGTGCCAGCAGTTTAGGGCAGTTCAACTATGGCTACACCTTC

D gene: TRBD2
V gene: TRBV5-6
J gene: TRBJ2-7
CDR3 protein: CASTLRASGKYEQYF
CDR3 DNA: TGTGCCAGCACCCTCAGGGCTAGCGGGAAGTACGAGCAGTACTTC

D gene: -
V gene: TRBV4-2
J gene: TRBJ2-7
CDR3 protein: CASSQAFLDSSIYEQYF
CDR3 DNA: TGTGCCAGCAGCCAAGCTTTTTTGGACAGTTCAATCTACGAGCAGTACTTC

D gene: TRBD1
V gene: TRBV6-6
J gene: TRBJ1-6
CDR3 protein: CASTYRQGTNSPLHF
CDR3 DNA: TGTGCCAGCACCTACCGACAGGGGACAAATTCACCCCTCCACTTT

D gene: -
V gene: TRBV7-2
J gene: TRBJ1-3
CDR3 protein: CASSLLDYSGNTIYF
CDR3 DNA: TGTGCCAGCAGCTTACTGGACTACTCTGGAAACACCATATATTTT

D gene: -
V gene: TRBV6-6
J gene: TRBJ1-5
CDR3 protein: CASTLAGYQPQHF
CDR3 DNA: TGTGCCAGCACCCTGGCGGGGTATCAGCCCCAGCATTTT

D gene: TRBD2
V gene: TRBV6-4
J gene: TRBJ2-1
CDR3 protein: CASSDTQRGGGNEQFF
CDR3 DNA: TGTGCCAGCAGTGATACCCAGCGGGGGGGTGGGAATGAGCAGTTCTTC

D gene: -
V gene: TRBV5-1
J gene: TRBJ2-7
CDR3 protein: CASSLGQSSYEQYF
CDR3 DNA: TGCGCCAGCAGCCTAGGACAAAGCTCCTACGAGCAGTACTTC

D gene: -
V gene: TRBV15
J gene: TRBJ1-2
CDR3 protein: CATSVGRGEYGYTF
CDR3 DNA: TGTGCCACCAGCGTCGGGAGGGGAGAGTATGGCTACACCTTC

D gene: -
V gene: TRBV6-5
J gene: TRBJ1-4
CDR3 protein: CASSSAKGKGEKLFF
CDR3 DNA: TGTGCCAGCAGTTCCGCCAAGGGGAAGGGTGAAAAACTGTTTTTT

D gene: -
V gene: TRBV7-6
J gene: TRBJ1-2
CDR3 protein: CASSIDGVYGYTF
CDR3 DNA: TGTGCCAGCAGCATAGACGGAGTGTATGGCTACACCTTC

D gene: -
V gene: TRBV20-1
J gene: TRBJ2-7
CDR3 protein: CSARGEYEQYF
CDR3 DNA: TGCAGTGCCAGGGGGGAATACGAGCAGTACTTC

D gene: TRBD1
V gene: TRBV2
J gene: TRBJ1-6
CDR3 protein: CASRSGAGTGNSPLHF
CDR3 DNA: TGTGCCAGCAGATCTGGCGCCGGGACAGGGAATTCACCCCTCCACTTT

D gene: -
V gene: TRBV9
J gene: TRBJ2-2
CDR3 protein: CASSVVATYTGELFF
CDR3 DNA: TGTGCCAGCAGCGTAGTGGCAACCTACACCGGGGAGCTGTTTTTT

D gene: TRBD1
V gene: TRBV6-5
J gene: TRBJ2-3
CDR3 protein: CASFGQGAVDTQYF
CDR3 DNA: TGTGCCAGCTTCGGACAGGGGGCGGTAGATACGCAGTATTTT